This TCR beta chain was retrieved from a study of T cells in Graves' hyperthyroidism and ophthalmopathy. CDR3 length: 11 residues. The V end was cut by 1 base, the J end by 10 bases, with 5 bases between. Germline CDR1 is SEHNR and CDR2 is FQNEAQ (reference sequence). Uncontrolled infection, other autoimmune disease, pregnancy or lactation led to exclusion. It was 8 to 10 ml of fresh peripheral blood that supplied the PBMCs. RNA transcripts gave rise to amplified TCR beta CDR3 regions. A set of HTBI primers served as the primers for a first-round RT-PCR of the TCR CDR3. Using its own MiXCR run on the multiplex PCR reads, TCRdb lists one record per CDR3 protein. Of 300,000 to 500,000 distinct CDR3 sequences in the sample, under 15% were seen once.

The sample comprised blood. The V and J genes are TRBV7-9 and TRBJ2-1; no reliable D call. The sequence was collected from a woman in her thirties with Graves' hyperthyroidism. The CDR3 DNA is TGTGCCAGCAGCTTAGGGCCCGAGCAGTTCTTC. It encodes CASSLGPEQFF.